The 26 T cell receptor beta chains below were found in one sample sequenced in a study of cytomegalovirus exposure and HLA in healthy donors. Primers: 60 Vbeta forward and 13 Jbeta reverse. Libraries were prepared by immunoSEQ multiplex PCR; TCRdb keeps only in-frame clonotypes and omits some of them. Of 80,000 or so clones listed, about 9.5% are singletons. Specimen: PBMCs. All receptors come from a man aged 60 to 69 in good health and CMV-seropositive.

The chain couples TRBV4-1 to TRBJ1-2; no clear D gene. Germline V gene lookup returns CDR1 MGHRA and CDR2 YSYEKL. V was trimmed by 2 bases and J by 8 bases, leaving 15 bases between them. The CDR3 has 14 residues. In DNA, the CDR3 is TGCGCCAGCAGCCAATCTTCAATATTCTACGGCTACACCTTC. Encoded protein: CASSQSSIFYGYTF.

The chain couples TRBV6-1 to TRBJ2-1, with 10 positions matching TRBD2. The germline CDR1 and CDR2 sequences are MNHNS and SASEGT. This CDR3 comprises 13 residues. The ends lost 8 bases at V and 4 bases at J; junction bases unmatched: 2. The CDR3 protein is CASSLAGYNEQFF. CDR3 in DNA: TGTGCCAGCTCACTAGCGGGATACAATGAGCAGTTCTTC.

This chain uses TRBV19 with TRBJ2-2; 7 bases are shared with TRBD1. The germline gives CDR1 LNHDA, CDR2 SQIVND (reference sequence). Losses at the gene ends were 6 bases for V and 7 bases for J; bases not matched to a gene: 8. The CDR3 length is 14 residues. CDR3 DNA: TGTGCCAGTAGACACAGGGGCGAAGGCGGGGAGCTGTTTTTT. Protein: CASRHRGEGGELFF. The whole variable domain, filled in from reference TRBV19 and TRBJ2-2, reads DGGITQSPKYLFRKEGQNVTLSCEQNLNHDAMYWYRQDPGQGLRLIYYSQIVNDFQKGDIAEGYSVSREKKESFPLTVTSAQKNPTAFYLCASRHRGEGGELFFGEGSRLTVL.

This chain uses TRBV5-1 with TRBJ1-1; D not resolved. This CDR3 is built from 14 residues. V was trimmed by 2 bases and J by 5 bases, leaving 13 bases between them. Germline V gene lookup returns CDR1 SGHRS and CDR2 YFSETQ. Here the CDR3 DNA reads TGCGCCAGCAGCTTCGCAGGCGGAGGGACTGAAGCTTTCTTT. It translates to CASSFAGGGTEAFF.

This clone was recorded a few times. This chain joins TRBV15 and TRBJ2-1; 7 bases fit TRBD1. CDR1 and CDR2 (germline): LNHNV, YYDKDF (reference sequence). V lost 5 bases, J lost 8 bases, and 9 bases stayed unmatched. This CDR3 spans 14 amino acids. In nucleotides, the CDR3 is TGTGCCACCAGCCCCAGTGGGGACAGTCATGAGCAGTTCTTC. Amino acids: CATSPSGDSHEQFF.

This clone has more than one count but fewer than ten. J is TRBJ1-4 and V is TRBV4-1, with D possibly TRBD1 on 5 matching bases. V dropped 0 bases and J dropped 10 bases, with 21 bases sitting between them. In germline, CDR1 is MGHRA, CDR2 YSYEKL. This CDR3 has 17 residues. CDR3 protein: CASSQDRRLAGYGKLFF. CDR3 DNA: TGCGCCAGCAGCCAAGATCGGCGCCTGGCAGGGTACGGAAAACTGTTTTTT.

In this sample, this clone turned up a few times. The V and J genes are TRBV4-1 and TRBJ2-2, with TRBD2 matching 10 bases. Trimming removed 1 base from V and 5 bases from J; junction bases left unmatched: 16. The germline gives CDR1 MGHRA, CDR2 YSYEKL. This CDR3 spans 20 amino acids. The CDR3 region has the DNA TGCGCCAGCAGCCAAGGCTCGGGGGCGGCTAGCGGGAGAAGGACCGGGGAGCTGTTTTTT. Amino acids: CASSQGSGAASGRRTGELFF.

This clone was seen a few times. This chain uses TRBV19 with TRBJ2-2, with TRBD2 identical over 14 bases. CDR3 length: 21 residues. Trimming cost V 3 bases and J 4 bases; bases outside gene matches: 16. The germline V gene encodes CDR1 LNHDA and CDR2 SQIVND (reference sequence). The CDR3, as DNA: TGTGCCAGTAGTATGGGACTAGCGGGGGCAATCACGTATTTAGCCACCGGGGAGCTGTTTTTT. Amino acids: CASSMGLAGAITYLATGELFF.

This clone has more than one count but fewer than ten. The J gene is TRBJ2-3, the V gene TRBV11-3; 7 bases are a match to TRBD1. The CDR3 is made up of 14 amino acids. Germline lookup yields CDR1 SGHNT and CDR2 YENEEA. The V gene end was trimmed by 5 bases and the J gene end by 4 bases; junction bases not matched to a gene: 6. The CDR3 protein is CASSPRDSADTQYF. The CDR3 region has the DNA TGTGCCAGCAGCCCCCGGGACAGCGCAGATACGCAGTATTTT.

The rearrangement links TRBV5-1 to TRBJ2-4; 7 bases fit TRBD1. CDR3 length: 15 amino acids. Germline loops: CDR1 SGHRS, CDR2 YFSETQ. With 4 bases clipped from V and 6 bases from J, the junction kept 10 bases outside the gene matches. CDR3 protein: CASSGKTGFGNIQYF. In DNA form, the CDR3 reads TGCGCCAGCAGCGGAAAGACAGGGTTTGGAAACATTCAGTACTTC. The full variable domain, completed using reference TRBV5-1 and TRBJ2-4, is KAGVTQTPRYLIKTRGQQVTLSCSPISGHRSVSWYQQTPGQGLQFLFEYFSETQRNKGNFPGRFSGRQFSNSRSEMNVSTLELGDSALYLCASSGKTGFGNIQYFGAGTRLSVL.

Comment on this clone: An end of the junction does not agree with germline; a read error may underlie this. The gene calls are TRBV6-1 and TRBJ2-2, with D possibly TRBD1 on 6 matching bases. The CDR3 contains 17 residues. CDR1 is MNHNS and CDR2 is SASEGT in the germline V gene. The CDR3: CAGSEGTGSLNTGELFF. The DNA for the CDR3 is TGTGCCGGCAGTGAAGGAACAGGGAGCTTAAACACCGGGGAGCTGTTTTTT.

This clone was detected only a few times. The J gene is TRBJ1-1, the V gene TRBV7-3; D gene uncertain. The CDR3 is 14 amino acids. The germline V gene encodes CDR1 SGHTA and CDR2 FQGTGA. Trimming took off 5 bases at V and 7 bases at J, with 17 bases between the two ends. Here the CDR3 DNA reads TGTGCCAGCAGCCCAGGACGTGCGAGCGGTGAAGCTTTCTTT. This gives the protein CASSPGRASGEAFF.

The rearrangement joins TRBV11-3 to TRBJ1-2; D not certain. V dropped 0 bases and J dropped 6 bases, with 11 bases sitting between them. The CDR3 contains 14 residues. Germline CDR1 SGHNT, CDR2 YENEEA. Here the CDR3 DNA reads TGTGCCAGCAGCTTAGATGGTAGAGAGAATGGCTACACCTTC. It codes for CASSLDGRENGYTF. The full variable domain, completed using reference TRBV11-3 and TRBJ1-2, is EAGVVQSPRYKIIEKKQPVAFWCNPISGHNTLYWYLQNLGQGPELLIRYENEEAVDDSQLPKDRFSAERLKGVDSTLKIQPAELGDSAVYLCASSLDGRENGYTFGSGTRLTVV.

In its sample, this clone was seen a few times. This rearrangement joins TRBV6-4 to TRBJ1-1; 10 bases line up with TRBD1. The V gene's germline CDR1 is MRHNA and CDR2 SNTAGT. V lost 6 bases, J lost 8 bases, and 6 bases stayed unmatched. The CDR3 contains 13 residues. This CDR3 is CASRGTGAAEAFF. CDR3 nucleotides: TGTGCCAGCAGAGGGACAGGGGCTGCGGAAGCTTTCTTT.

The chain uses TRBV29-1 and TRBJ1-2; perhaps TRBD1 as D (5 bases). With 2 bases removed from V and 9 bases from J, the gap between germline ends came to 13 bases. This CDR3 is built from 12 residues. The V gene's germline CDR1 is SQVTM and CDR2 ANQGSEA. Here the CDR3 reads CSVEPDSRRYTF. DNA for the CDR3: TGCAGCGTTGAACCCGACAGTCGTCGCTACACCTTC.

This clone has more than one count but fewer than ten. V is TRBV30 and J is TRBJ2-3; TRBD1 aligns across 8 bases. Germline CDR1 is GTSNPN and CDR2 is SVGIG (reference sequence). The CDR3 spans 14 residues. V gave up 5 bases and J gave up 1 base; unmatched junction bases: 5. CDR3 protein: CAWQTGAGTDTQYF. The CDR3 coding sequence is TGTGCCTGGCAGACAGGGGCCGGCACAGATACGCAGTATTTT.

The chain joins TRBV28 to TRBJ2-5; 7 nucleotides align to TRBD1. V lost 11 bases and J lost 1; bases outside the gene matches: 7. This CDR3 region has 13 residues. Germline assignment: CDR1 MDHEN and CDR2 SYDVKM. The CDR3 reads CAVLGTVQETQYF. CDR3 sequence (DNA): TGTGCCGTCCTTGGGACAGTCCAAGAGACCCAGTACTTC. The complete variable domain, with remaining parts taken from reference TRBV28 and TRBJ2-5, reads DVKVTQSSRYLVKRTGEKVFLECVQDMDHENMFWYRQDPGLGLRLIYFSYDVKMKEKGDIPEGYSVSREKKERFSLILESASTNQTSMYLCAVLGTVQETQYFGPGTRLLVL.

This chain connects TRBV2 to TRBJ1-1, with TRBD1 matching over 8 bases. The CDR3 runs to 13 residues. The J segment lost 2 bases and the V segment lost 6 bases, leaving 2 bases of the junction unmatched. Germline V gene sequence: CDR1 SNHLY, CDR2 FYNNEI. CDR3 in DNA: TGTGCCAGCAGAGGACAGGGCAACACTGAAGCTTTCTTT. This codes for CASRGQGNTEAFF. Supplemented by reference TRBV2 and TRBJ1-1, the full variable domain reads EPEVTQTPSHQVTQMGQEVILRCVPISNHLYFYWYRQILGQKVEFLVSFYNNEISEKSEIFDDQFSVERPDGSNFTLKIRSTKLEDSAMYFCASRGQGNTEAFFGQGTRLTVV.

The chain employs TRBV2 and TRBJ2-5; possible D gene TRBD2, 5 bases. From germline, CDR1 is SNHLY and CDR2 FYNNEI. V was trimmed by 2 bases and J by 4 bases, leaving 5 bases between them. This CDR3 has 12 residues. For the CDR3, the DNA is TGTGCCAGCAGTGAACGGGGAGAGACCCAGTACTTC. Protein product: CASSERGETQYF.

The sample holds a few counts of this clone. The genes are TRBV6-1 and TRBJ2-1; weak D call: TRBD1 (6 bases). The CDR3 sequence is 12 residues long. CDR1 and CDR2 (germline): MNHNS, SASEGT. V lost 4 bases to trimming and J lost 11 bases, with 12 bases between them. The chain's CDR3 is CASSAAQGKQFF. DNA of the CDR3: TGTGCCAGCAGTGCGGCGCAGGGGAAGCAGTTCTTC.

This clone turned up a few times. This chain connects TRBV30 to TRBJ2-3; perhaps TRBD1 as D (5 bases). The CDR3 length is 13 residues. CDR1 and CDR2 from the germline V gene are GTSNPN and SVGIG (reference sequence). The CDR3 DNA reads as TGTGCTGCCGGGCAGGGAAACACAGATACGCAGTATTTT. It is translated as CAAGQGNTDTQYF.

This clone appeared a few times. The rearrangement joins TRBV30 to TRBJ1-5; TRBD1 agrees at 12 bases. V shed 2 bases and J 7 bases; nucleotides not matched to a gene: 9. Germline CDR1 GTSNPN, CDR2 SVGIG (reference sequence). This CDR3 has 16 amino acids. The CDR3 loop is CAWSLGTGGARQPQHF. The CDR3 DNA reads TGTGCCTGGAGTTTGGGGACAGGGGGCGCACGGCAGCCCCAGCATTTT.

The rearrangement uses TRBV11-2 and TRBJ2-5; 7 nucleotides match TRBD2. The V and J ends lost 3 bases and 5 bases, in that order; junction bases with no gene match: 9. The germline gives CDR1 SGHAT, CDR2 FQNNGV. The CDR3 runs 15 residues. The CDR3 DNA reads as TGTGCCAGCAGCTTCCCTAGCGGCTTGGGGGAGACCCAGTACTTC. It encodes CASSFPSGLGETQYF. The full variable domain, with the rest looked up from reference TRBV11-2 and TRBJ2-5, is EAGVAQSPRYKIIEKRQSVAFWCNPISGHATLYWYQQILGQGPKLLIQFQNNGVVDDSQLPKDRFSAERLKGVDSTLKIQPAKLEDSAVYLCASSFPSGLGETQYFGPGTRLLVL.

The chain carries TRBV30 and TRBJ1-2; D might be TRBD1 (6 bases). Germline V CDR1 and CDR2: GTSNPN, SVGIG (reference sequence). The CDR3 spans 13 residues. The germline V and J ends were trimmed by 4 bases and 7 bases, with 16 bases remaining between them. The CDR3, as DNA: TGTGCCTGGATCCCTCGGGGGGCCAGTGGCTACACCTTC. Amino acid sequence: CAWIPRGASGYTF.

Here the CDR3 DNA reads TGTGCCAGCAGCTCTAGCGGGAGTGGGGAGACCCAGTACTTC. It codes for CASSSSGSGETQYF. The V and J genes are TRBV7-9 and TRBJ2-5; the match to TRBD2 covers 10 bases. The CDR3 runs 14 residues. The trim removed 4 bases at V and 5 bases at J, leaving 4 bases unmatched. CDR1 is SEHNR and CDR2 is FQNEAQ in the germline V gene (reference sequence).

The sample holds many counts of this clone. The chain recombines TRBV6-1 with TRBJ2-1, with D tentatively TRBD2 (6 bases). Germline V lookup: CDR1 MNHNS, CDR2 SASEGT. This CDR3 is 15 amino acids long. Trimming cost V 3 bases and J 1 base, with 10 bases left between them. The CDR3 nucleotides read TGTGCCAGCAGTGATGTGGCGGGATCCTACAATGAGCAGTTCTTC. Its protein is CASSDVAGSYNEQFF.